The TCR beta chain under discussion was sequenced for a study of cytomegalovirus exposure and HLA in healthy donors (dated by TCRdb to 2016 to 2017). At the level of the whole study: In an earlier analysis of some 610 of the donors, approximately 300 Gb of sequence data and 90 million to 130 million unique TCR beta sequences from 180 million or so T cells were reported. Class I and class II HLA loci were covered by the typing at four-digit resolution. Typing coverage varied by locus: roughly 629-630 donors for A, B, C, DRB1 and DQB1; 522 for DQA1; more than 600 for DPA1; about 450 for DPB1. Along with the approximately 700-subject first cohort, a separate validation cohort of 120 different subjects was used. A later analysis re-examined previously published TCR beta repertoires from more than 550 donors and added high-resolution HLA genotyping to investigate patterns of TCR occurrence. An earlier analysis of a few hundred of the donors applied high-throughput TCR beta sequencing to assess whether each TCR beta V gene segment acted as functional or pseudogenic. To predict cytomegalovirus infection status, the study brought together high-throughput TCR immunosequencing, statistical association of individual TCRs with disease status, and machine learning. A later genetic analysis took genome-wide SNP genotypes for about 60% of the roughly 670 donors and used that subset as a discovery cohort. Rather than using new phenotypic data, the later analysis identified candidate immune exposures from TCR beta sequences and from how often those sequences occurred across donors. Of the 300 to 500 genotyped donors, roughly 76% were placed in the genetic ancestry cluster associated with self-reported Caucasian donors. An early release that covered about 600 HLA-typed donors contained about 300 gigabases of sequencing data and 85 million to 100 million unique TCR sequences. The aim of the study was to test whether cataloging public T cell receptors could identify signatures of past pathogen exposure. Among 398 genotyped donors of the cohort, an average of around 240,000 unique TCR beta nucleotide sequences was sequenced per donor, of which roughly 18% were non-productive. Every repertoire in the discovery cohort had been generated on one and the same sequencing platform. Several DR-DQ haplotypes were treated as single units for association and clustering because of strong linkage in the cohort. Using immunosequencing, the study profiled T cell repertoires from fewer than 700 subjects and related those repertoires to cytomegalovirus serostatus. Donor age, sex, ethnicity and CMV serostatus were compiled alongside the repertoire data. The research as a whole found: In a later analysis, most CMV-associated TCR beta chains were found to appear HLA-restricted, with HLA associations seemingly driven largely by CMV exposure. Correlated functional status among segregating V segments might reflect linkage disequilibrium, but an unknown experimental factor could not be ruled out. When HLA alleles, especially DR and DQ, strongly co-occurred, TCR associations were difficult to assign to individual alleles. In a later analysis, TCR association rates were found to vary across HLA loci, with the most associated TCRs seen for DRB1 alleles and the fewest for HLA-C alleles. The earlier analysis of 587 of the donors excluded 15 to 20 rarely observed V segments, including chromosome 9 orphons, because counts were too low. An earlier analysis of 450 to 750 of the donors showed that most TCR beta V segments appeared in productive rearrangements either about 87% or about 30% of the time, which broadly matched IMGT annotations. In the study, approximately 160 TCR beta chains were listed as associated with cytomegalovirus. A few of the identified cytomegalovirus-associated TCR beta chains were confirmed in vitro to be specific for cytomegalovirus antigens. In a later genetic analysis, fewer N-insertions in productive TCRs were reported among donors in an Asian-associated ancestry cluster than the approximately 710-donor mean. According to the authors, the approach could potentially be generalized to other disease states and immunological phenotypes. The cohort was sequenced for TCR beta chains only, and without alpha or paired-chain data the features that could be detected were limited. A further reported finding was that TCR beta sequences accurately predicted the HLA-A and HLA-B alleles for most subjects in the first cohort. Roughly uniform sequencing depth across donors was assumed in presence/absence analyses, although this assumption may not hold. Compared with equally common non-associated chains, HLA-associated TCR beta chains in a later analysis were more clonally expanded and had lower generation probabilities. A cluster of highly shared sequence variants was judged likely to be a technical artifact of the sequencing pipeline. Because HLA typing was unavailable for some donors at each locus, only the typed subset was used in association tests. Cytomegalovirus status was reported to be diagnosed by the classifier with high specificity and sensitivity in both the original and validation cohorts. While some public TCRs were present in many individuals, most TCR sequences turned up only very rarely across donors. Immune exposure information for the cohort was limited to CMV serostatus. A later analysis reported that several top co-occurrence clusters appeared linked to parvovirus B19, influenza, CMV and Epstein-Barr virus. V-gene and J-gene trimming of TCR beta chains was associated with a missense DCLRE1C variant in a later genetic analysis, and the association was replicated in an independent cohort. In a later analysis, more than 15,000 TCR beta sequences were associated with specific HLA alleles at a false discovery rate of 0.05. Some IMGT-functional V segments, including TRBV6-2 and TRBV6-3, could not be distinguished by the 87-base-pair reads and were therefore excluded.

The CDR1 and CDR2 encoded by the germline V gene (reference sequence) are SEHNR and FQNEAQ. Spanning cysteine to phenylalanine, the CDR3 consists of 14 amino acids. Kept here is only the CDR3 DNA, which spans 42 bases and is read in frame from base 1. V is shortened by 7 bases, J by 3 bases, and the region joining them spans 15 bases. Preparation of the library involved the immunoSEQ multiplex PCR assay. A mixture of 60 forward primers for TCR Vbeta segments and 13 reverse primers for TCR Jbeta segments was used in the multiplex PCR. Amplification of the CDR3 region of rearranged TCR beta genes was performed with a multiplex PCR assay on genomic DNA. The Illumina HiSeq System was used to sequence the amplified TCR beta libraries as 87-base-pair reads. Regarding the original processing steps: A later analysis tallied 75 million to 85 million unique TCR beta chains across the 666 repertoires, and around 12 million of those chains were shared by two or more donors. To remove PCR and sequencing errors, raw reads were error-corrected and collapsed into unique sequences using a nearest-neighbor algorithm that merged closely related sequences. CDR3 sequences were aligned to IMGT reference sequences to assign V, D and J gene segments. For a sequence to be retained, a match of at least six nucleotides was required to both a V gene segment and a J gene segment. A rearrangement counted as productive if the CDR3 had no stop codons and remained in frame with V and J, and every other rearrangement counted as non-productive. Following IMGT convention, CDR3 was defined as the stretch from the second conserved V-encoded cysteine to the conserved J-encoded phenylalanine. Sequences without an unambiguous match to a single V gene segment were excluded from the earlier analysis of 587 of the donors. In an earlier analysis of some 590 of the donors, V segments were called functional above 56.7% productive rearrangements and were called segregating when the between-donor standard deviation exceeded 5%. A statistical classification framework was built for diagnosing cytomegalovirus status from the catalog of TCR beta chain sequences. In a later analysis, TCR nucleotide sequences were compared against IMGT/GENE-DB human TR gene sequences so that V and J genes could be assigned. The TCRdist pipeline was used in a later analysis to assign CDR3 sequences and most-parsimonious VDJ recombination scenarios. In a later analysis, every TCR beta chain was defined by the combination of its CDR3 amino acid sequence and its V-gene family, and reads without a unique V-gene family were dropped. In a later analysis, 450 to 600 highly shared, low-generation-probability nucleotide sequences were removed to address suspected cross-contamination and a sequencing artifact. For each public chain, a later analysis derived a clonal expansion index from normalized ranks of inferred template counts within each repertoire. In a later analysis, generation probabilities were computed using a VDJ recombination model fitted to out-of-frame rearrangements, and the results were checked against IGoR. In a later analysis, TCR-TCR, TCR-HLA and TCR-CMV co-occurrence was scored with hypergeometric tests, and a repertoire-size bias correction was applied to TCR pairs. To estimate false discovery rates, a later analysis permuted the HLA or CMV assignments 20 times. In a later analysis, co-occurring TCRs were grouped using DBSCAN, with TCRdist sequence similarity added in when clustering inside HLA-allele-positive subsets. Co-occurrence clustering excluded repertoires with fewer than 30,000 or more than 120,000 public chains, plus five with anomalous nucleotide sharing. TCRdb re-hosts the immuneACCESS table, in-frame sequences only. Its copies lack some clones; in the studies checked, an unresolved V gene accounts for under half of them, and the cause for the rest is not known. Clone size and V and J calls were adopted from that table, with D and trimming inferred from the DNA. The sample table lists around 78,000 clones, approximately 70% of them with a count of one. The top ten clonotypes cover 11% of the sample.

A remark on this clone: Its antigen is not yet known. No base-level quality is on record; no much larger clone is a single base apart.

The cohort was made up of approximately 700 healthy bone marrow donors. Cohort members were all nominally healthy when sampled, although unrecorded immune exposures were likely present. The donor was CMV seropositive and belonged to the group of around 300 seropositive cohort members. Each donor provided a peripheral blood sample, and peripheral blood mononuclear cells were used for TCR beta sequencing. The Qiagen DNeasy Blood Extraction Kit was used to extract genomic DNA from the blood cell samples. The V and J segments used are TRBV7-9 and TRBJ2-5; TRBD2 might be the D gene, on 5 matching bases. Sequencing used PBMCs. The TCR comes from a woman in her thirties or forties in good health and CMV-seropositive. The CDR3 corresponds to CASIPSGKKETQYF. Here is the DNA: TGTGCCAGCATCCCGAGCGGAAAAAAAGAGACCCAGTACTTC.